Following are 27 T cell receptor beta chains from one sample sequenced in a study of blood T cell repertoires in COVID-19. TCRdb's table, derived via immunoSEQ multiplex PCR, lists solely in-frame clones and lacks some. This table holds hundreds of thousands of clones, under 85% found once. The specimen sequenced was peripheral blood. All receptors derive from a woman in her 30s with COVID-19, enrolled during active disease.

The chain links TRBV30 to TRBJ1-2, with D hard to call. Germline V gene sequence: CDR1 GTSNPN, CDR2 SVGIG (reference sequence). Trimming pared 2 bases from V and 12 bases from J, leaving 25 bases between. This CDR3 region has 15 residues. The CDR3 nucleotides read TGTGCCTGGAGTCATGAGGCTTTTTCGGCGCCCAGTAACACCTTC. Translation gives CAWSHEAFSAPSNTF.

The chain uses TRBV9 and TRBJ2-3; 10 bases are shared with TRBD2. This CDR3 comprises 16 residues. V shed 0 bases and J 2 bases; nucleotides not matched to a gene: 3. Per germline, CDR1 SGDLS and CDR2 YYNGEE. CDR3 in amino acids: CASSVGTSGITDTQYF. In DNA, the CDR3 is TGTGCCAGCAGCGTAGGTACTAGCGGGATCACAGATACGCAGTATTTT.

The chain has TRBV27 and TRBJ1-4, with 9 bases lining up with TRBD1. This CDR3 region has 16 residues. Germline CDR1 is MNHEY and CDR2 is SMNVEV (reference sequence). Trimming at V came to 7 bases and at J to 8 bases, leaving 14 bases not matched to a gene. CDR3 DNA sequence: TGTGCCAGCACCCCGGACAGGGGCGGGATCAAGGAAAAACTGTTTTTT. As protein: CASTPDRGGIKEKLFF.

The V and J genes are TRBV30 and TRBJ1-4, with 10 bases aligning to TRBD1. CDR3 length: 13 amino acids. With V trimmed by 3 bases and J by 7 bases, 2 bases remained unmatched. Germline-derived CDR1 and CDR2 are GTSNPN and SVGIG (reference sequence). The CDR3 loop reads CAWRWTGGEKLFF. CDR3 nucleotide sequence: TGTGCCTGGAGATGGACAGGGGGTGAAAAACTGTTTTTT.

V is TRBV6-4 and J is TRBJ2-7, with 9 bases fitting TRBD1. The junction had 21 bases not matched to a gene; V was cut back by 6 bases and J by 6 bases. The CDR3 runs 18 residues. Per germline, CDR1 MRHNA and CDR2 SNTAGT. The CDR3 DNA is TGTGCCAGCAGGTCCCCAGCGGACAGGGGTTCCTCAGAGAGCGAGCAGTACTTC. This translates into CASRSPADRGSSESEQYF.

This chain's CDR3 is CASSIAGVSLETQYF. In DNA form, the CDR3 reads TGTGCCAGTAGTATAGCGGGAGTTAGCCTGGAGACCCAGTACTTC. The chain uses TRBV19 and TRBJ2-5; TRBD2 might be the D (6 bases). Trimming left V 1 base short and J 5 bases short, with 14 bases between. Germline loops: CDR1 LNHDA, CDR2 SQIVND (reference sequence). The CDR3 is 15 residues long.

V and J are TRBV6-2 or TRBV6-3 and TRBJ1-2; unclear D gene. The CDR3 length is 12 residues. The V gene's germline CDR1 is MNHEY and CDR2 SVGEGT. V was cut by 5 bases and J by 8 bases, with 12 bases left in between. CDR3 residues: CASSPTKTGYTF. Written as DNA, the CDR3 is TGTGCCAGCAGTCCAACTAAGACGGGCTACACCTTC.

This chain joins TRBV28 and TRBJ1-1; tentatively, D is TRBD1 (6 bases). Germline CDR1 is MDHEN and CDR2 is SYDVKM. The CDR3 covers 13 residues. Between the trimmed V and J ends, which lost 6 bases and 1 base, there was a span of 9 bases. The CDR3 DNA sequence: TGTGCCAGCAGCTTACAGGGGAACACTGAAGCTTTCTTT. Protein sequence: CASSLQGNTEAFF.

The CDR3 sequence: CASSYSSGTSPREQYF. The CDR3, as DNA: TGTGCCAGCAGTTACTCCTCTGGGACTTCCCCGCGGGAGCAGTACTTC. V and J are TRBV27 and TRBJ2-7; a possible D gene is TRBD2 (6 bases). V was cut by 4 bases and J by 7 bases, with 23 bases left in between. Germline CDR1 MNHEY, CDR2 SMNVEV (reference sequence). The length of the CDR3 is 16 residues.

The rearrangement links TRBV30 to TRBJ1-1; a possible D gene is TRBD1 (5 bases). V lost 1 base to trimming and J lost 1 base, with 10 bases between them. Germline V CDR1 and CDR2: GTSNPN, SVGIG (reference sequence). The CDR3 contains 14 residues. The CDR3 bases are TGTGCCTGGAGTGGGGGCAGCTGGAACACTGAAGCTTTCTTT. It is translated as CAWSGGSWNTEAFF.

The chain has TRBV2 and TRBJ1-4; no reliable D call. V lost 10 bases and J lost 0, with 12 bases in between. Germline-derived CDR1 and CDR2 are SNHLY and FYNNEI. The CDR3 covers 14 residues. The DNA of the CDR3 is TGTGCCAACAAGGAGGATGCAACTAATGAAAAACTGTTTTTT. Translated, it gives CANKEDATNEKLFF.

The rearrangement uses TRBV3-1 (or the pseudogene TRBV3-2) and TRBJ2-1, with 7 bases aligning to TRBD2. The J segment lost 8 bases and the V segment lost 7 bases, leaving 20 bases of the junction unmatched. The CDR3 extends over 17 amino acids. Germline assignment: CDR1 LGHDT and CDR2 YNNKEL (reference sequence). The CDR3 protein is CASNPPGSSGRSHEQFF. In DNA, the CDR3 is TGTGCCAGCAACCCACCTGGCTCTAGCGGCCGTAGCCATGAGCAGTTCTTC.

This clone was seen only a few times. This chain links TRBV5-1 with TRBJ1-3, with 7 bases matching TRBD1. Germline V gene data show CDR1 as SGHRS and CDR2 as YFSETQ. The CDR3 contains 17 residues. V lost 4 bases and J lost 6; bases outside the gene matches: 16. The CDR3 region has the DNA TGCGCCAGCAGCCAAGATGTCCCGGGACAGAGCCTAAACACCATATATTTT. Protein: CASSQDVPGQSLNTIYF.

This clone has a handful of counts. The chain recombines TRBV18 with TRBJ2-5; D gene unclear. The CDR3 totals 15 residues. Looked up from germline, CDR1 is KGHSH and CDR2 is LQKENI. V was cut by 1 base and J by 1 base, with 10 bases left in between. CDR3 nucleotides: TGTGCCAGCTCACCACGTTATAACAGCCAAGAGACCCAGTACTTC. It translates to CASSPRYNSQETQYF.

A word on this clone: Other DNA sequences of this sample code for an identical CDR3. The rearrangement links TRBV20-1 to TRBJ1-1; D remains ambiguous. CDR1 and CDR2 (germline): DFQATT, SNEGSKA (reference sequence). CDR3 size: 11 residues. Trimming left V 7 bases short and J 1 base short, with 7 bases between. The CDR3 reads CSVRANTEAFF. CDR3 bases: TGCAGTGTGCGGGCGAACACTGAAGCTTTCTTT.

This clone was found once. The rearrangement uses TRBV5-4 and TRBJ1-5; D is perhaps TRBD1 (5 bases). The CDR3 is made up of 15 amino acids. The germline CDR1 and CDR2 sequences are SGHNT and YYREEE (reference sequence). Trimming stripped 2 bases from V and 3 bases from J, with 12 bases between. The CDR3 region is CASSLKGADNQPQHF. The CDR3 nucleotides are TGTGCCAGCAGCTTAAAAGGGGCGGACAATCAGCCCCAGCATTTT.

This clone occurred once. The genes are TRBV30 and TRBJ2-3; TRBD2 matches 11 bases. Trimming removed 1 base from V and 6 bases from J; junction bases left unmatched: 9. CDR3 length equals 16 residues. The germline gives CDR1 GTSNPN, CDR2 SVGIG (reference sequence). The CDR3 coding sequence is TGTGCCTGGAGTGCCTTAGCGGGGGGGCCAATGGATACGCAGTATTTT. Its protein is CAWSALAGGPMDTQYF.

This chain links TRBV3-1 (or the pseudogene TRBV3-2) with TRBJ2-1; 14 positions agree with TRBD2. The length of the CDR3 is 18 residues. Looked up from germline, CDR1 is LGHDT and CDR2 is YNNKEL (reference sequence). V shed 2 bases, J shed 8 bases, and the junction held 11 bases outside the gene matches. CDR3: CASSQQTSGGALFYEQFF. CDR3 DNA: TGTGCCAGCAGCCAACAGACTAGCGGGGGGGCCTTATTCTATGAGCAGTTCTTC.

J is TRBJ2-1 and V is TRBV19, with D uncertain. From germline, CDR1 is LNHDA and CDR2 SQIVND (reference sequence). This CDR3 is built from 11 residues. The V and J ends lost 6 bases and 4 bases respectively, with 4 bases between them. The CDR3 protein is CASRAYNEQFF. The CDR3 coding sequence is TGTGCCAGTAGGGCTTACAATGAGCAGTTCTTC.

The CDR3 here is CASSSRGQGAFYEQYF. CDR3 bases: TGTGCCAGTAGTTCCCGGGGACAGGGGGCATTTTACGAGCAGTACTTC. The chain is built from TRBV19 and TRBJ2-7, with TRBD1 matching 12 bases. The germline V gene encodes CDR1 LNHDA and CDR2 SQIVND (reference sequence). Trimming at V came to 5 bases and at J to 4 bases, leaving 9 bases not matched to a gene. The CDR3 has 16 residues.

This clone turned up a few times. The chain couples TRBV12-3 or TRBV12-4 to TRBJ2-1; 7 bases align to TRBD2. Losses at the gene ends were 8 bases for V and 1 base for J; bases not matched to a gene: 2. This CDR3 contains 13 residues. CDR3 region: CASGGDSYNEQFF. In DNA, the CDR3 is TGTGCCAGCGGGGGGGATTCCTACAATGAGCAGTTCTTC.

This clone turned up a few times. The CDR3 region is CASSLVGRKWVSNSPLHF. The CDR3 coding sequence is TGTGCCAGCAGTTTAGTGGGGAGGAAATGGGTTTCTAATTCACCCCTCCACTTT. The chain has TRBV27 and TRBJ1-6; D uncertain. The germline V gene encodes CDR1 MNHEY and CDR2 SMNVEV (reference sequence). The CDR3 has 18 amino acids. V lost 2 bases to trimming and J lost 6 bases, with 20 bases between them.

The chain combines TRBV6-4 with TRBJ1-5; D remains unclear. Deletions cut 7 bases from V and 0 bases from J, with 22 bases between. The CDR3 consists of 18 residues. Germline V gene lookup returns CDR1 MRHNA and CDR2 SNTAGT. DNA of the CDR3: TGTGCCAGCACCGGCCCCACAGAGGGTCTCTATAGCAATCAGCCCCAGCATTTT. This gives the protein CASTGPTEGLYSNQPQHF.

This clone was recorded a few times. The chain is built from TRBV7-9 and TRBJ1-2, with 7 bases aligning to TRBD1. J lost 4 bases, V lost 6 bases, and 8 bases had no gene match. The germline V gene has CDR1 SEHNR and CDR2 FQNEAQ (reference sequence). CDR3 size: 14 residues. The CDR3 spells CASSLGQIVYGYTF. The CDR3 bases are TGTGCCAGCAGTTTGGGACAGATAGTCTATGGCTACACCTTC.

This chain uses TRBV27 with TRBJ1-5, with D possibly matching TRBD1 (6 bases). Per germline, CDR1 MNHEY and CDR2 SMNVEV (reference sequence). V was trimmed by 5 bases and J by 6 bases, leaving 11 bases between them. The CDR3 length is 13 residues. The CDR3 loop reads CASSPGGAQPQHF. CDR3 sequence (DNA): TGTGCCAGCAGTCCGGGGGGGGCTCAGCCCCAGCATTTT.

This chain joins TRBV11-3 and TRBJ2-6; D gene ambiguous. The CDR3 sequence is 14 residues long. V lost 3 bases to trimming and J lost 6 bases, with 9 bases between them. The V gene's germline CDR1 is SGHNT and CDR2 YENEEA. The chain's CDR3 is CASSFSLLANVLTF. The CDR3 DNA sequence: TGTGCCAGCAGCTTTAGCCTACTGGCCAACGTCCTGACTTTC.

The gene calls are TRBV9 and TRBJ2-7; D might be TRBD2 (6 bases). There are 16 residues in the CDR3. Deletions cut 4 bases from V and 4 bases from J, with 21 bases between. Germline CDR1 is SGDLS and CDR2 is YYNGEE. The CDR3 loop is CASSPDTARRGYEQYF. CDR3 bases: TGTGCCAGCAGCCCCGACACGGCGCGGCGGGGATACGAGCAGTACTTC.